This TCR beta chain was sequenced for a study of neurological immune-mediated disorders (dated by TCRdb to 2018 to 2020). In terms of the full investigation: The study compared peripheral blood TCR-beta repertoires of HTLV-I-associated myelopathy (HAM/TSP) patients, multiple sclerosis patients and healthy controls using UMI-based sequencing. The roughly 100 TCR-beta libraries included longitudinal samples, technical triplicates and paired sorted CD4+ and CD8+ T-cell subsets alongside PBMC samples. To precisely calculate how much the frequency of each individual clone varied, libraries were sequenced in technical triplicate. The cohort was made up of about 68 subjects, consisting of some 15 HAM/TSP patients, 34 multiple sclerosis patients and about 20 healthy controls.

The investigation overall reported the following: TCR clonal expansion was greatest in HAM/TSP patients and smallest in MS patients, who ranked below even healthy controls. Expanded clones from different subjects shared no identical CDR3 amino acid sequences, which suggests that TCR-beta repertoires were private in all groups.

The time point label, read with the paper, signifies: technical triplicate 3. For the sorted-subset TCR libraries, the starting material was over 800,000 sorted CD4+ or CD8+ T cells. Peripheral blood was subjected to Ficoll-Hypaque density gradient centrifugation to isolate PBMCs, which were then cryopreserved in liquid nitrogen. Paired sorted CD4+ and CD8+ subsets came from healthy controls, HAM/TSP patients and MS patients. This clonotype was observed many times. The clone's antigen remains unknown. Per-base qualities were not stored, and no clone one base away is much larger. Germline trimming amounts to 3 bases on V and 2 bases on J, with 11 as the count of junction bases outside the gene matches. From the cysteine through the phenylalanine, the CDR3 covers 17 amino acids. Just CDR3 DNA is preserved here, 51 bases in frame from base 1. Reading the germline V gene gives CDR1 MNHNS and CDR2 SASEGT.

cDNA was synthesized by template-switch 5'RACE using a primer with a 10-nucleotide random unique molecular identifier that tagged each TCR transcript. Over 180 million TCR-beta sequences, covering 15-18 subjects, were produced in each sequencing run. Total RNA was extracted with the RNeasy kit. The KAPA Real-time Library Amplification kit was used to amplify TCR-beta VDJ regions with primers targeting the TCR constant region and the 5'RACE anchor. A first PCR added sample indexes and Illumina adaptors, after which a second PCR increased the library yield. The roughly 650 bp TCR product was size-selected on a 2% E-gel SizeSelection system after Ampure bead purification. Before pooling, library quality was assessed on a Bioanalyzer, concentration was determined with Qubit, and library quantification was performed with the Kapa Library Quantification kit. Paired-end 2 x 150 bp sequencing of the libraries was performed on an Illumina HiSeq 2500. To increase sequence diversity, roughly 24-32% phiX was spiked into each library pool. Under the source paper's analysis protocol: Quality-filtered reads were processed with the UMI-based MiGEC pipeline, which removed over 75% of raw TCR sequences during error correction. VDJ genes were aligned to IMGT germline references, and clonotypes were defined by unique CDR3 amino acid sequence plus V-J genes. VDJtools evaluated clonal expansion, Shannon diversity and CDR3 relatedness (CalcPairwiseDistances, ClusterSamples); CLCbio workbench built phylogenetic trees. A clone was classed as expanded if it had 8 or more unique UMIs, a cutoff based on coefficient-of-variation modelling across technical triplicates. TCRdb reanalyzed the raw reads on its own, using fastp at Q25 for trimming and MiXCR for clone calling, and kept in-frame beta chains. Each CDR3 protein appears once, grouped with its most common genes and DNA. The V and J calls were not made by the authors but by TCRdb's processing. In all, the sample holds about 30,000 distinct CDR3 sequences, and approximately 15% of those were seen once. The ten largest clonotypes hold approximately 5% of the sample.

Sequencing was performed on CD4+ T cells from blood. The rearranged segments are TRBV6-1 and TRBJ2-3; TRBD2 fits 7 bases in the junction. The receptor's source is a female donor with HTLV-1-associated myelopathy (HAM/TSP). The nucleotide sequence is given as TGTGCCAGCAGTGATTCGGGCGCTAGCGGAGACACAGATACGCAGTATTTT. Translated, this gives CASSDSGASGDTDTQYF.